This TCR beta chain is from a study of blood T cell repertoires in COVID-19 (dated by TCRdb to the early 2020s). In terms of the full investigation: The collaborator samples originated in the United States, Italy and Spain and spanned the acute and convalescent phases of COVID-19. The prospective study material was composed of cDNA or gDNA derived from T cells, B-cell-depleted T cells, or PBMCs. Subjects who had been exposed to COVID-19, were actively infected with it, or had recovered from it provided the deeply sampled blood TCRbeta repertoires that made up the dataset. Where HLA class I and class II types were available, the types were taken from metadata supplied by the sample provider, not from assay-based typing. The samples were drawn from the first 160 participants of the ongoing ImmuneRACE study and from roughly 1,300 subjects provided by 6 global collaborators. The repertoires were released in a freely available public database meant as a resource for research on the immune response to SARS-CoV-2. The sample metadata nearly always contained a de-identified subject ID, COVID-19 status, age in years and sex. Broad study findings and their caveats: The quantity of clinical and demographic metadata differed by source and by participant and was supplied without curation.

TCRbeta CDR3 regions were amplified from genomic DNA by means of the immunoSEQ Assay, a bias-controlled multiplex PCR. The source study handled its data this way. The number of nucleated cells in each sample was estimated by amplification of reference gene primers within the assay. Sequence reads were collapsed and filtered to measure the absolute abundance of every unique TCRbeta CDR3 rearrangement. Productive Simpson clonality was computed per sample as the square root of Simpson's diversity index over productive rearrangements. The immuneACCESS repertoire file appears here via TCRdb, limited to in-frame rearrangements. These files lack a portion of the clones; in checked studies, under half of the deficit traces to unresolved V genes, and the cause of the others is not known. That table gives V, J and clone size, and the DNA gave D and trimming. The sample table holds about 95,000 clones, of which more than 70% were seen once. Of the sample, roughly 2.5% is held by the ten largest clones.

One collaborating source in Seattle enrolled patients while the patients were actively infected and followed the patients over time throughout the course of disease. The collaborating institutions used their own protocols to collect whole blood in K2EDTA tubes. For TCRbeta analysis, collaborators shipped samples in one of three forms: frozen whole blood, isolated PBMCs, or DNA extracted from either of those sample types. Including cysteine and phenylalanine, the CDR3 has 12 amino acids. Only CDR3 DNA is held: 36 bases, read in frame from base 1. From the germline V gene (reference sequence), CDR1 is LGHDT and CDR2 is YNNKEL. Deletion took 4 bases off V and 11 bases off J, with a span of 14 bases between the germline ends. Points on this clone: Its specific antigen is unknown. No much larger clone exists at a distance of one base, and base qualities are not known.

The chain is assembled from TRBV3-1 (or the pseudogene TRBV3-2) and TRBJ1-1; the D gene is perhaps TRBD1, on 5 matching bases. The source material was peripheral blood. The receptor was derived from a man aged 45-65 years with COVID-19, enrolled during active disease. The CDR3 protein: CASSPSAGGAFF. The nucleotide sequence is TGTGCCAGCAGCCCTTCGGCGGGGGGGGCTTTCTTT.